The clone carrying this TCR beta chain was seen just once. Each individual donor underwent a draw of ten milliliters of peripheral blood. This specimen comes from a study of blood T cells in healthy people across ages. This CDR3 is 14 amino acids long. In germline, CDR1 is DFQATT, CDR2 SNEGSKA (reference sequence). The ends were cut back, 6 bases at V and 6 bases at J, with 19 bases in the middle. The authors ran a second PCR of about 7 to 11 cycles using a sample-barcoded 5' primer and a J-beta primer mix. MiXCR, run by TCRdb on the 5' RACE reads, gives a single entry per CDR3 protein. The sample yields over 600,000 distinct CDR3 sequences, roughly 50% seen once.

The source material was blood. The source of this sequence is a man aged 40-55 years in good health. The chain uses TRBV20-1 and TRBJ2-3; possible D gene TRBD1, 5 bases. The CDR3 DNA is TGCAGTGCCAAGTATGGGCAGGGTCGGGATACGCAGTATTTT. Protein sequence: CSAKYGQGRDTQYF.